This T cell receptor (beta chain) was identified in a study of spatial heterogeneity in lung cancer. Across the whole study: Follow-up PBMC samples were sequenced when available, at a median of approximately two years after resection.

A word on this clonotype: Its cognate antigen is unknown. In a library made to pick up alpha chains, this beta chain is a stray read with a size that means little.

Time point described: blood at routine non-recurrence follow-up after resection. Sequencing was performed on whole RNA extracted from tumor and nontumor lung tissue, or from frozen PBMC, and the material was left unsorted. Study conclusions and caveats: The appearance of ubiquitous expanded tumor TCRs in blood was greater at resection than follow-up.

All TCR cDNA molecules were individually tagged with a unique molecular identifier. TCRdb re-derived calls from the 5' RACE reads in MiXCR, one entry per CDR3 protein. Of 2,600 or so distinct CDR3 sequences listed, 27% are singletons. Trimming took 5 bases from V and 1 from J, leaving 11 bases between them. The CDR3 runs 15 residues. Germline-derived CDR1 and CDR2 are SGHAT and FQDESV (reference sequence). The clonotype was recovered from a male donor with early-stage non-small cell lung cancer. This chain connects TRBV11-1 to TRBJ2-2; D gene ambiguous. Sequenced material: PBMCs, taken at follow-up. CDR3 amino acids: CASSTYTQNTGELFF. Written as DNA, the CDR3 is TGTGCCAGCAGCACGTACACGCAGAACACCGGGGAGCTGTTTTTT.